This TCR beta chain was profiled in a study of response to subunit inactivated influenza vaccine. Study findings and constraints: Authors suggested each seasonal flu vaccination may recruit only limited numbers of new T cells.

From germline, CDR1 is SEHNR and CDR2 FQNEAQ (reference sequence). The CDR3 consists of 15 residues. V was shortened by 2 bases and J by 1 base, with 9 bases between the two germline ends. Comment on this clonotype: The antigen remains unidentified.

TCRdb independently ran MiXCR on the RT-PCR reads; one entry per CDR3 protein. Of under 550,000 distinct CDR3 sequences in the sample, approximately 7.7% are singletons; the top ten hold around 13%. The chain couples TRBV7-9 to TRBJ2-4, with TRBD1 as a possible D gene (5 bases). The sample in question was PBMCs from blood, obtained about 23 months after vaccination. This clonotype originated in a man aged 50 to 69 who received an inactivated influenza vaccine. CDR3: CASSLTAGAKNIQYF. The CDR3 coding sequence is TGTGCCAGCAGCTTAACCGCAGGGGCCAAAAACATTCAGTACTTC.